These T cell receptor beta chains were read from a single sample in a study of Graves' ophthalmopathy and Graves' hyperthyroidism. TCRdb called the multiplex PCR reads again in MiXCR, with one record for every CDR3 protein. The data hold almost 750,000 distinct CDR3 sequences, with roughly 40% observed a single time. The material sequenced was peripheral blood. The source of these receptors is an adult man with Graves' ophthalmopathy. Each CDR3 is given with its conserved first and last residue.

>TRBJ2-2|TRBV12-3/TRBV12-4
CASSPRLAVDTGELFF
>TRBJ2-7|TRBV20-1
CSATPRQGGYEQYF
>TRBJ2-7|TRBV11-2
CASRSTSGGYEQYF
>TRBJ2-5|TRBV9
CASSSGGVDRETQYF
>TRBJ1-2|TRBV29-1
CSAPRTGARGGYTF
>TRBJ2-5|TRBV7-2
CASSFGLVSGKETQYF
>TRBJ2-7|TRBV25-1
CASSERTSGFLSYEQYF
>TRBJ1-4|TRBV29-1
CSVGSSGNEKLFF
>TRBJ1-1|TRBV7-9
CASSLVSGTLVKGTEAFF
>TRBJ1-1|TRBV24-1
CATSDTGTTNTEAFF
>TRBJ2-7|TRBV24-1
CATSDFGRSHEQYF
>TRBJ1-6|TRBV29-1
CSVEVAGNSPLHF
>TRBJ2-5|TRBV9
CASSSTDSLQETQYF
>TRBJ2-5|TRBV11-2
CASSQTGVVETQYF
>TRBJ2-5|TRBV20-1
CSARSGTSGSGETQYF
>TRBJ2-7|TRBV19
CASSIVGDKNYEQYF
>TRBJ2-7|TRBV25-1
CASSEWTGMVYEQYF
>TRBJ2-7|TRBV15
CATSSPGSYEQYF
>TRBJ1-5|TRBV24-1
CATSSTTTGGYNQPQHF
>TRBJ2-5|TRBV2
CASSEGVETQYF
>TRBJ2-7|TRBV7-9
CASSSGLVQGYEQYF
>TRBJ1-1|TRBV5-6
CASSLAVAKRRNTEAFF
>TRBJ2-5|TRBV5-1
CASSFTGGSETQYF
>TRBJ2-7|TRBV11-2
CASSSQVPSIYEQYF
>TRBJ2-7|TRBV2
CASPGQGATGLYEQYF
>TRBJ1-1|TRBV19
CASSVTGIGSTEAFF
>TRBJ2-6|TRBV20-1
CSASLGQGYGANVLTF
>TRBJ1-4|TRBV10-3
CAISELGLNEKLFF
>TRBJ2-7|TRBV7-9
CASSSAPPEQYF
>TRBJ1-2|TRBV25-1
CASSESGGVDYGYTF
>TRBJ1-6|TRBV7-3
CASSLNGRNNSPLHF
>TRBJ1-1|TRBV28
CASSGQGARDTEAFF
>TRBJ2-2|TRBV25-1
CASSRLSAQNTGELFF
>TRBJ1-2|TRBV7-9
CASSLAGTGGFRDYGYTF
>TRBJ1-1|TRBV29-1
CSVTGTATEAFF
>TRBJ2-7|TRBV2
CASSGRDRGRNYEQYF
>TRBJ1-1|TRBV25-1
CASSDTGAGTEAFF
>TRBJ1-2|TRBV7-9
CASSPSAGRRGYTF
>TRBJ1-1|TRBV4-3
CASSQDATGTEAFF
>TRBJ2-5|TRBV10-3
CAISTTSGRQETQYF
>TRBJ1-6|TRBV7-9
CASSRPSGTGDSPLHF
>TRBJ1-4|TRBV7-9
CASSSSTGANEKLFF
>TRBJ2-5|TRBV12-3/TRBV12-4
CASSLSASSETQYF
>TRBJ1-2|TRBV11-2
CASSLVGGQGVGYGYTF
>TRBJ2-7|TRBV2
CASSSGWGQVSSYEQYF